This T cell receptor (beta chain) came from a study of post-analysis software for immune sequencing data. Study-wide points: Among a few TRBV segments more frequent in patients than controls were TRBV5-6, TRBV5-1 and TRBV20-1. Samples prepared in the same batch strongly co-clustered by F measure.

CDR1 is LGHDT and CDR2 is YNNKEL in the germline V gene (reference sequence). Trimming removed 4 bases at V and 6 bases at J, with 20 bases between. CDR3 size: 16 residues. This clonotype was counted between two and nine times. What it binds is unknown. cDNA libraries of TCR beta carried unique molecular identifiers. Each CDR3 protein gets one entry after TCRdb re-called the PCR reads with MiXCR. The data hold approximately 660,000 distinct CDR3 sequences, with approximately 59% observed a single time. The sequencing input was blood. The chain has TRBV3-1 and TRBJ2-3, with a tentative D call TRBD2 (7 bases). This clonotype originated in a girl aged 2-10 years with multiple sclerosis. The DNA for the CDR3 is TGTGCCAGCAGCCCCATGGGGGGGGCCTCCTCGGATACGCAGTATTTT. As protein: CASSPMGGASSDTQYF.